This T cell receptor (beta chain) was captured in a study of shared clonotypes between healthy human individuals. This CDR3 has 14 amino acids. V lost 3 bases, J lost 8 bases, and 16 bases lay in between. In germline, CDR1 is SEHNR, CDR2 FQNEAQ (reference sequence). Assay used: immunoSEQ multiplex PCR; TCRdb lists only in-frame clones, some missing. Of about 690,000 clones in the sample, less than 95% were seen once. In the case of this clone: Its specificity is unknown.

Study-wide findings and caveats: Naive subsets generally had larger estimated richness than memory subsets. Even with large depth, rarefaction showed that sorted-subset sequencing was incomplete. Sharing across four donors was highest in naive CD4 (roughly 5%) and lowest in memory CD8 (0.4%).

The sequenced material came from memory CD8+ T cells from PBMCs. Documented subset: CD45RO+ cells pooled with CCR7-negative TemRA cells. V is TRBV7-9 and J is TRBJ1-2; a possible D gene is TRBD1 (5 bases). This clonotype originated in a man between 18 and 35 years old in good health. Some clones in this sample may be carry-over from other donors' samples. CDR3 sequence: CASSFPGLIEGYTF. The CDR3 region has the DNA TGTGCCAGCAGCTTCCCAGGGCTCATAGAGGGCTACACCTTC.